This T cell receptor beta chain was obtained from a study of OX40 agonist ivuxolimab in advanced cancers. About the study: Patients in the trial were receiving intravenous ivuxolimab every 2 weeks, at doses of 0.01 to 10 mg/kg. Study-wide results and caveats: Normalized expansion of T-cell clones was also low for some nonresponders. Clonal expansion from baseline to week 6 occurred in both CD4+ and CD8+ T cells. Among the least clonally expanded were partial responders at 0.1-3.0 mg/kg.

Of note for this clone: Its target is unknown.

The protocol was immunoSEQ multiplex PCR, while the TCRdb copy is restricted to in-frame clones and leaves out a portion. The table has 80,000 to 100,000 clones, about 90% seen once. Material: CD4+ or CD8+ T cells sorted from blood, obtained in a trial of the OX40 agonist ivuxolimab. This TCR was sampled from an adult with an advanced solid tumor such as melanoma, head and neck, liver or kidney cancer.

CDR3 region: CASSLGVGLAYNEQFF. In nucleotides, the CDR3 is TGTGCCAGCAGCTTAGGAGTGGGACTAGCCTACAATGAGCAGTTCTTC. The chain joins TRBV7-2 to TRBJ2-1, with 8 bases matching TRBD2. V shed 1 base and J 2 bases; nucleotides not matched to a gene: 4. This CDR3 region has 16 residues. The germline CDR1 and CDR2 sequences are SGHTA and FQGNSA.